This entry features one TCR beta chain sequence. Its antigen is not yet known. No base quality values were provided; no much bigger clone lies one nucleotide off. In the germline V gene, CDR1 corresponds to MGHDK and CDR2 to SYGVNS. The cysteine opens and the phenylalanine closes a CDR3 of 15 amino acids. The CDR3 DNA has 45 bases and is translated from base 1. Germline trimming: 4 bases from V, 7 bases from J; junction bases outside gene matches: 11. This sample was included in a study of blood T cells in healthy people across ages (dated by TCRdb to the mid-2010s). Regarding the complete study: In model experiments, template switching captured roughly one uniquely barcoded TCR beta cDNA molecule for every two T cells. To track age-related changes in TCR beta repertoire diversity, the study relied on deep sequencing normalized with unique cDNA molecular identifiers. The donors were divided into four age groups: young (average approximately 17 years), middle-aged (approximately 39), aged (approximately 64) and long-lived (roughly 86). For two donors (one aged 18 to 29 and one aged 80 or older), the study analyzed two additional independent replicas of 1 million unique cDNA reads from the same blood draw.

What the work shows at the level of the full study, not this receptor alone: The percentage of naive T cells measured by flow cytometry correlated strongly with observed TCR beta diversity. As age increased, observed TCR beta diversity per million T cells dropped in a roughly linear way, and a significant reduction was already evident by age around 41. The long-lived group showed more naive CD4+ T cells, fewer expanded clones and increased TCR diversity than the aged group, suggesting age selection. Total diversity estimates from one million sequenced T cells were considered lower bounds and underestimates. Conclusive comparison of naive and antigen-experienced compartments was prevented by the profiling of bulk unsorted PBMCs. Because the CMV infection status of the donors was unknown, age-related changes in expanded clonotypes may potentially have been confounded.

Donors were about 36 systemically healthy Caucasian individuals from Russia aged roughly 6 to 90 years. Each donor gave about 9.2 milliliters of peripheral blood, drawn into EDTA-treated Vacutainer tubes. Ficoll-Paque density-gradient centrifugation was used to isolate PBMCs, with at least 6 million per sample. Total RNA, at least 6 micrograms per sample, was extracted from PBMCs with Trizol reagent. Naive CD45RAhigh/CD27high T cell percentages were measured by flow cytometry on a PBMC aliquot from every donor. Receptor libraries were prepared by 5' RACE. The data were produced on an Illumina HiSeq 2500. A second PCR of about 7 to 12 cycles was performed with a sample-barcoded 5' primer and a J-beta primer mix. A unique molecular identifier was introduced onto each TCR beta cDNA molecule by a template-switch 5' adaptor carrying 12 random nucleotides. At least 2.5 million CDR3-containing paired-end reads were obtained from each sample. The Mint cDNA synthesis kit, primed by a TRBC-specific oligonucleotide, was used to synthesize first-strand cDNA from all RNA. All cDNA was treated with uracil-DNA glycosylase and then went through a first 18-cycle PCR with the universal primers M1SS and BC2_uni_R. The authors processed their data as follows. For normalization, 1 million high-quality reads were randomly selected from each sample, with every read carrying a distinct molecular identifier. Instead of being binned into consensus sequences, reads with shared molecular identifiers were discarded. MiTCR, set to a Q25 quality threshold and the strictest error-elimination algorithm, was used for CDR3 identification, clonotype clustering and error correction. A nonparametric unseen species model with Euler transformation was used to estimate lower-bound total TCR beta diversity. Clones were called with MiXCR by TCRdb after fastp trimmed the public reads at Q25, and only in-frame beta chains were retained. Rows matching on CDR3 protein sequence are summarized as one entry with the most common DNA and genes. TCRdb's processing, not the authors' own work, is the source of the V and J calls. A total of some 940,000 distinct CDR3 sequences appear in this sample, just under 30% of them only once. Roughly 10% of the sample comes from the top ten.

A further study also used this sample, focusing on T cells of mothers and their children. That second publication adds: Donors were nine systemically healthy Caucasian individuals: three mothers and their six children. cDNA synthesis used all of the extracted RNA, with 1.5 ug of RNA in each 15 ul reaction. In the second PCR, the M1S primer introduced both the sample barcodes and 2-4 random nucleotides. Each mother yielded over 10 million TCR beta CDR3 reads and each child 3 million or so reads. Thymic selection similarly shapes TCR recombination output in related and unrelated pairs, with minor effect from inherited differences. Normalized repertoire overlap in related mother-child pairs was always slightly higher than in unrelated mother-child pairs, but the difference was never significant. No persistent microchimeric T cell clones were detected, at a sensitivity of around 97 clones per million clonotypes. Deep NGS was used in the study to compare the TCR beta repertoires of mothers and children and to look for features that separate related mother-child pairs from unrelated individuals. The mean age was around 40 +/- 4 years for the mothers and approximately 11 +/- 4 years for the children. After adapters were ligated using NEBNext reagents, the libraries underwent 100+100 nt paired-end sequencing on an Illumina HiSeq 2000. To prevent cross-contamination, the mother and child libraries were prepared a month apart and were sequenced in separate runs. Between roughly 500,000 and 2,300,000 distinct TCR beta clonotypes were identified per donor. Naive TCR beta clonotypes were estimated from low-frequency clonotypes matched to each donor's FACS-determined naive share, without sorting.

This receptor was identified in a woman between 40 and 55 years old in good health. The sequence is built from TRBV25-1 and TRBJ2-7; 9 nucleotides in the junction match TRBD1. The sequencing sample was made of blood. The DNA sequence reads TGTGCCAGCAGTGCCGTCGGGACAGGGAACGATGAGCAGTACTTC. Translation gives CASSAVGTGNDEQYF.